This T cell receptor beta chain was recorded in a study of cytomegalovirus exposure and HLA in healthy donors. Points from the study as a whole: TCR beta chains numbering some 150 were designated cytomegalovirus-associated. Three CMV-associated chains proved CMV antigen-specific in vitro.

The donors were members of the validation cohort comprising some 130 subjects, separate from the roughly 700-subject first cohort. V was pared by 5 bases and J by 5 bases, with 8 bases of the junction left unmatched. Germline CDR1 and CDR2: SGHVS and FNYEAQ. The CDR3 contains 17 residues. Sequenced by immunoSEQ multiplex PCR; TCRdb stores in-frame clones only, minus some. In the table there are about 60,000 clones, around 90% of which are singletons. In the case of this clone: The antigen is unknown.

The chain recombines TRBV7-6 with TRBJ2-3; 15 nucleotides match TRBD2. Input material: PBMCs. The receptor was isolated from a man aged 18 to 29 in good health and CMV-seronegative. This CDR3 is CASSQGTSGRNVDTQYF. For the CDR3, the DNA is TGTGCCAGCAGCCAAGGGACTAGCGGGAGGAATGTAGATACGCAGTATTTT. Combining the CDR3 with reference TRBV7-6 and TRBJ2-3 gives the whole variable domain GAGVSQSPRYKVTKRGQDVALRCDPISGHVSLYWYRQALGQGPEFLTYFNYEAQQDKSGLPNDRFSAERPEGSISTLTIQRTEQRDSAMYRCASSQGTSGRNVDTQYFGPGTRLTVL.